These 5 T cell receptor beta chains were all obtained from the same sample, sequenced in a study of blood T cell repertoires in COVID-19. The protocol was immunoSEQ multiplex PCR, while the TCRdb copy is restricted to in-frame clones and leaves out a portion. The table has a few hundred thousand clones, 88% seen once. The sample was PBMCs or T cells enriched from blood (not recorded which). The origin of the receptors is a woman aged 55-75 years in a cohort exposed to, infected with or recovered from COVID-19 (not recorded which).

The table lists this clone with a count of one. CDR3 nucleotides: TGTGCCAGCAGCACAACCGGGACTAGCGGCCAAGAGACCCAGTACTTC. Translation gives CASSTTGTSGQETQYF. The V call is TRBV21-1, the J call TRBJ2-5; the table's D call, TRBD2, has no DNA check behind it. TRBV21-1 is noted as a pseudogene. This CDR3 is built from 16 residues.

V gene TRBV27 combines with J gene TRBJ2-1; tentatively, D is TRBD1 (7 bases). Looked up from germline, CDR1 is MNHEY and CDR2 is SMNVEV (reference sequence). Trimming shortened V by 6 bases and J by 0 bases, and 15 bases separated the two germline ends. CDR3 size: 16 residues. The CDR3 sequence is CASRSRQGGSYNEQFF. The CDR3 nucleotides read TGTGCCAGCAGGTCCAGACAGGGAGGCTCCTACAATGAGCAGTTCTTC.

The V gene is TRBV19, the J gene TRBJ2-1; TRBD1 aligns across 7 bases. Germline CDR1 is LNHDA and CDR2 is SQIVND (reference sequence). The V gene end was trimmed by 3 bases and the J gene end by 7 bases; junction bases not matched to a gene: 12. The CDR3 is 16 residues long. CDR3 DNA sequence: TGTGCCAGTAGTATTTGGGGTAGGGGGCTGGGGAATGAGCAGTTCTTC. Protein product: CASSIWGRGLGNEQFF.

The chain uses TRBV5-6 and TRBJ2-7; 10 nucleotides agree with TRBD1. After removal of 2 bases from V and 4 bases from J, the junction contained 6 bases not matched to a gene. This CDR3 has 15 residues. Germline CDR1 reads SGHDT; CDR2 reads YYEEEE. This chain's CDR3 is CASSFVPGQGYEQYF. The CDR3 DNA is TGTGCCAGCAGCTTCGTTCCGGGACAGGGGTACGAGCAGTACTTC.

This chain joins TRBV15 and TRBJ2-1, with D possibly TRBD2 on 6 matching bases. CDR1 is LNHNV, CDR2 YYDKDF, per germline (reference sequence). The CDR3 loop spans 16 amino acids. The V end was cut by 0 bases, the J end by 5 bases, with 14 bases between. The DNA of the CDR3 is TGTGCCACCAGCAGAGATAGGAGGGGCGCTAACAATGAGCAGTTCTTC. Its translation is CATSRDRRGANNEQFF.